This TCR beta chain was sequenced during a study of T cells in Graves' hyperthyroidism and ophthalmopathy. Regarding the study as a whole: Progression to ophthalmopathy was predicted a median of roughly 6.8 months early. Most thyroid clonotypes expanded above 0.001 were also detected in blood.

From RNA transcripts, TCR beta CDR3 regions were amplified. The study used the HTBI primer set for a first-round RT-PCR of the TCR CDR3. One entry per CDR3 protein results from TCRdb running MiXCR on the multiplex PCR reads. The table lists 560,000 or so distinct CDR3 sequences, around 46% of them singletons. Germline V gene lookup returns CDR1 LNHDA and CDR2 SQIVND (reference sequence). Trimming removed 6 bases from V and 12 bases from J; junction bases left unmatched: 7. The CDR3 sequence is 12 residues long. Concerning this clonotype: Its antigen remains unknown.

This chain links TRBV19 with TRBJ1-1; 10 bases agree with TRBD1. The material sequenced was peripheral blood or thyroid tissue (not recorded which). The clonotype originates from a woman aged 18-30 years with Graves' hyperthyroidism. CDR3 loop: CASRGTGAETFF. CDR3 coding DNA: TGTGCCAGTAGAGGGACAGGGGCCGAGACTTTCTTT.